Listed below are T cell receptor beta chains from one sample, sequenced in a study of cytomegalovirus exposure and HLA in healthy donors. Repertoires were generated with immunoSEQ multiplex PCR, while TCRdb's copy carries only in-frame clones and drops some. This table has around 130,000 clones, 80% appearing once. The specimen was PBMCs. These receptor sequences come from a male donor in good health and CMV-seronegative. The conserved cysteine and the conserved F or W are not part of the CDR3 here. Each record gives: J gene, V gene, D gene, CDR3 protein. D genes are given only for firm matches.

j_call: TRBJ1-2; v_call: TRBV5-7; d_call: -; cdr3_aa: ASSFPKGETGGYT
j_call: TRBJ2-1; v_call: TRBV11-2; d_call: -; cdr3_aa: ASSLEIVAGREQF
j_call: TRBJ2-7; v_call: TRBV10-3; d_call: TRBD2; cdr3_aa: AIRVGVAGDYEQY
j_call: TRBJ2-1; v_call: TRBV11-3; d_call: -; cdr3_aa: ASSSRVSGEQF
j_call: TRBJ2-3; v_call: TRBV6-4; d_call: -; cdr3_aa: ASSEGSGSTDTQY
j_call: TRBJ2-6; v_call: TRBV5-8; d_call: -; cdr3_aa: ASSLGWGTSGANVLT
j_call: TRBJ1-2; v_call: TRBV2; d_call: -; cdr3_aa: ASSGVNYGYT
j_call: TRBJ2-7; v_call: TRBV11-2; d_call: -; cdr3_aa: ASSLVSYEQY
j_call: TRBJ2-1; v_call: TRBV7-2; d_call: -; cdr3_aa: ASSNKRGSWNEQF
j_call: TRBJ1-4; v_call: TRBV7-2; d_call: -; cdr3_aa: ASSAGWDRSNEKLF
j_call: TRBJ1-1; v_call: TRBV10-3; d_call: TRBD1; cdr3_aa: AIRDRENTEAF
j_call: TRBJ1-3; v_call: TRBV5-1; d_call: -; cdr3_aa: ASSLSGDSGNTIY
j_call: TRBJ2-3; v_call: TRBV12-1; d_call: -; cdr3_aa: ASSCLWGEAGSTDTQY
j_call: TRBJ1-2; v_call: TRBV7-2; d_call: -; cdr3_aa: ASSTRSDGYT
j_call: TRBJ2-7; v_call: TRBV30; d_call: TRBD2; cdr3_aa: AWSLRTSGEQY
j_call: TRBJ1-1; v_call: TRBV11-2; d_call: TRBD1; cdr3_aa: ASSLGRTGKMNTEAF
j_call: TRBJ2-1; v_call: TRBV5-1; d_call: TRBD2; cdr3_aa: ASSLELAGVGEQF
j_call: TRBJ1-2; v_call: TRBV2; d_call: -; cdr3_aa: ASSLTGLANYGYT
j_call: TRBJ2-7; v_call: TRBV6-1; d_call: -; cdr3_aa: ASRPQVGGSYEQY
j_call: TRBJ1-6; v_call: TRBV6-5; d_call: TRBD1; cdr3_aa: ASSYSEGADNSPLH
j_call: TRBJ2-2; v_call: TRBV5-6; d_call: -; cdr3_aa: ASSLYQGRTGELF
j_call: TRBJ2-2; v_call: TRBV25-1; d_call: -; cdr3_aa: ASSERETGELF
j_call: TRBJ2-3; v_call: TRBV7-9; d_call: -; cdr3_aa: ASSSPTGITDTQY
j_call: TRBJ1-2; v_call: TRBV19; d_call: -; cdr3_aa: ASREPGGGLYGYT
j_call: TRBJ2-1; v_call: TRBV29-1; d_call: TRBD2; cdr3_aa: SVVTSGYSYNEQF
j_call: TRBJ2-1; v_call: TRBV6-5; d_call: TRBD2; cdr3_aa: ASSPGLLRVDEQF
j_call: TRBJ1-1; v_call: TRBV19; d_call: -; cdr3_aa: ASSRRLWSEAF
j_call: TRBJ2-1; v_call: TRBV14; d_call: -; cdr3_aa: ASSQVKGYNEQF